This TCR beta chain was sequenced during a study of blood T cells in healthy people across ages. A second PCR, run for about 7 to 11 cycles, used a sample-barcoded 5' primer plus a J-beta primer mix. TCRdb re-analysed the 5' RACE reads in MiXCR, keeping a single row per CDR3 protein. The table shows hundreds of thousands of distinct CDR3 sequences, with more than 20% occurring only once. The CDR3 has 16 amino acids. V lost 2 bases, J lost 4 bases, and 18 bases lay in between. Germline V CDR1 and CDR2: SGHRS, YFSETQ. This same sample was also taken into another study, of T cells of mothers and their children.

This chain connects TRBV5-1 to TRBJ1-1; D is perhaps TRBD1 (6 bases). The specimen was blood. The clonotype comes from a boy younger than 18 in good health. The DNA for the CDR3 is TGCGCCAGCAGCTTTGGGGCAGGGGTCGGTAGCACTGAAGCTTTCTTT. It translates to CASSFGAGVGSTEAFF.